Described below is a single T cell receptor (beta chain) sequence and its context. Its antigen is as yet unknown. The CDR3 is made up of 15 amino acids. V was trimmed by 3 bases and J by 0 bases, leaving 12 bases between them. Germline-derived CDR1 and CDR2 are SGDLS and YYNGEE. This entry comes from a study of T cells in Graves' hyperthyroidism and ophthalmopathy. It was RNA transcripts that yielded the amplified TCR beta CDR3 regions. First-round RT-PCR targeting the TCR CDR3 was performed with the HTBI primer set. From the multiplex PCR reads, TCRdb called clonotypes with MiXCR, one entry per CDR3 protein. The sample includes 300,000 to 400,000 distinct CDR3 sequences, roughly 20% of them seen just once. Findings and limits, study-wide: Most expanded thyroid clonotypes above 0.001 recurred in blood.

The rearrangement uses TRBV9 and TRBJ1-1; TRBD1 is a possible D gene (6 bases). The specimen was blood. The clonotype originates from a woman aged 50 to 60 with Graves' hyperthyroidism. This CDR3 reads CASSAHREMNTEAFF. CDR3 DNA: TGTGCCAGCAGCGCCCACAGGGAGATGAACACTGAAGCTTTCTTT.